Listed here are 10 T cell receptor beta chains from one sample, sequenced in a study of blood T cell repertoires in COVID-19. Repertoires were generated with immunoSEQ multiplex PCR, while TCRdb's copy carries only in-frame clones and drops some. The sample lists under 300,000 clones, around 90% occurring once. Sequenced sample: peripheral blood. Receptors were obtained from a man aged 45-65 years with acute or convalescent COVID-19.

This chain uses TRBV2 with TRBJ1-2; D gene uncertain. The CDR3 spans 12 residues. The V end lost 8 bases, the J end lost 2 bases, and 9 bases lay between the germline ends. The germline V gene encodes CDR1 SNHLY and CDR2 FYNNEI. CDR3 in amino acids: CASSTENYGYTF. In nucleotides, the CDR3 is TGTGCCAGCTCAACTGAAAACTATGGCTACACCTTC.

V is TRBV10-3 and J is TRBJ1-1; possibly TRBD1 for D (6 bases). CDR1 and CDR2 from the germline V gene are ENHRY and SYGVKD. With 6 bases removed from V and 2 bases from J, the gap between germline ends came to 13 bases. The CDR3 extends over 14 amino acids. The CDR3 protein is CAIRKTGDNTEAFF. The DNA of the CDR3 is TGTGCCATCAGAAAGACAGGCGACAACACTGAAGCTTTCTTT.

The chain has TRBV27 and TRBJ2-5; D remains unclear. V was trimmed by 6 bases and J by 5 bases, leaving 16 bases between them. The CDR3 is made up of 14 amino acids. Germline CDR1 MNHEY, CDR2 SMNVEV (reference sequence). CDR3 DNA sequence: TGTGCCAGCAGCCCAACGCACAGTGTGGAGACCCAGTACTTC. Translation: CASSPTHSVETQYF.

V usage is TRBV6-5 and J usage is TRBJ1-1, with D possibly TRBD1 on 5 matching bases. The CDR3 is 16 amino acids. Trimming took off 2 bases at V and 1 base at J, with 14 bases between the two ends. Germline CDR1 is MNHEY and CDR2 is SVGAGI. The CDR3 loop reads CASSYVGGYQNTEAFF. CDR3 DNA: TGTGCCAGCAGTTACGTTGGGGGGTATCAGAACACTGAAGCTTTCTTT.

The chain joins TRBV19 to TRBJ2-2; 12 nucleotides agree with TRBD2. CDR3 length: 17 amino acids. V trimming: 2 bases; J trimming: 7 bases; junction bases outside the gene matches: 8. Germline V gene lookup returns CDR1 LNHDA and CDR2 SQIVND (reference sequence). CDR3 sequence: CASSIRLAGGPGGELFF. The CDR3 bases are TGTGCCAGTAGTATAAGGCTAGCGGGGGGGCCTGGCGGGGAGCTGTTTTTT.

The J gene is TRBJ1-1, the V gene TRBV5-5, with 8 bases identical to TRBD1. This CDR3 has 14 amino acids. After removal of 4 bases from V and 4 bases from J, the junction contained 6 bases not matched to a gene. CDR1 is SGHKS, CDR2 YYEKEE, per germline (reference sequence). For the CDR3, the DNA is TGTGCCAGCAGCCCCGGACAGGGTGGCACTGAAGCTTTCTTT. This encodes CASSPGQGGTEAFF.

As DNA, the CDR3 is TGTGCCAGCAGCTTAAGGGGGGGCGAGCAGTACTTC. Its protein is CASSLRGGEQYF. The chain combines TRBV13 with TRBJ2-7; D possibly corresponds to TRBD2 (7 bases). Germline V lookup: CDR1 PRHDT, CDR2 FYEKMQ (reference sequence). This CDR3 is built from 12 residues. Trimming pared 2 bases from V and 6 bases from J, leaving 8 bases between.

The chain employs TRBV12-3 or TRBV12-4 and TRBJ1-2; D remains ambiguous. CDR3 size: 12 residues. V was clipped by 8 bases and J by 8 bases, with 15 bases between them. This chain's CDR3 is CASFALGWGYTF. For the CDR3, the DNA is TGTGCCAGCTTCGCCCTAGGTTGGGGCTACACCTTC.

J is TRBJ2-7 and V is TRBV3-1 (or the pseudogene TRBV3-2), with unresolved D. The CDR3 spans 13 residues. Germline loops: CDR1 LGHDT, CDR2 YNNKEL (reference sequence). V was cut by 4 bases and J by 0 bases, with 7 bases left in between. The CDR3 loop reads CASSPSVSYEQYF. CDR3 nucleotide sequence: TGTGCCAGCAGCCCTTCGGTCTCCTACGAGCAGTACTTC.

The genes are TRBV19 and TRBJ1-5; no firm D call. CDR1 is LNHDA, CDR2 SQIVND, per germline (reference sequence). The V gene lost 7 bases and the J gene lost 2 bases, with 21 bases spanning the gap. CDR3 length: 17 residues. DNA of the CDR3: TGTGCCAGTACAACCAGCGCCGGCGGGTCGGGCAATCAGCCCCAGCATTTT. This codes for CASTTSAGGSGNQPQHF.